The sequence of this T cell receptor beta chain was determined in a study of T cells in localized non-small cell lung cancer. Assay: immunoSEQ multiplex PCR; the TCRdb copy retains only in-frame clones and omits some. The table shows about 30,000 clones, with about 89% occurring only once. General observations from the study: Sequencing involved a lone tumor region, leaving heterogeneity possible. Exceeding tumor, uninvolved adjacent lung had the highest T cell clonality.

With V trimmed by 2 bases and J by 5 bases, 12 bases remained unmatched. From germline, CDR1 is SGHDT and CDR2 YYEEEE. This CDR3 spans 18 amino acids. Regarding this clone: Its specificity is not known.

The sample in question was peripheral blood, obtained before any cancer treatment. The receptor's source is a female donor older than 55 with stage I lung adenocarcinoma. The chain combines TRBV5-6 with TRBJ2-1, with TRBD2 matching 11 bases. CDR3 region: CASSFLAGGLTEHNEQFF. CDR3 DNA: TGTGCCAGCAGCTTCCTAGCGGGAGGCCTGACCGAGCACAATGAGCAGTTCTTC.